This T cell receptor beta chain is drawn from a study of response to subunit inactivated influenza vaccine. One entry per CDR3 protein results from TCRdb running MiXCR on the RT-PCR reads. The table has 550,000 to 800,000 distinct CDR3 sequences, around 16% seen once. Study-wide findings and caveats: The study's authors posited that every seasonal influenza vaccination enlists few new T cells.

A note on this clonotype: Its antigen is not identified.

Source: PBMCs from blood, taken 11 to 12 days after vaccination. The TCR comes from a man aged 50 to 59 who received an inactivated influenza vaccine.

The CDR3 is CSGEPLAGTNEQFF. For the CDR3, the DNA is TGCAGCGGCGAACCCCTAGCGGGAACTAATGAGCAGTTCTTC. The V gene is TRBV29-1, the J gene TRBJ2-1; 9 nucleotides line up with TRBD2. From germline, CDR1 is SQVTM and CDR2 ANQGSEA. This CDR3 is built from 14 residues. V dropped 7 bases and J dropped 7; count of bases not matched to a gene: 11.